These 23 T cell receptor beta chains came from one sample sequenced in a study of blood T cell repertoires in COVID-19. Measured with immunoSEQ multiplex PCR; TCRdb has only the in-frame clones, and not every one. This table holds 300,000 to 350,000 clones, over 75% found once. The sequenced sample was PBMCs or T cells enriched from blood (not recorded which). These TCRs come from a man aged 30 to 39 who had recovered from COVID-19.

Only a few counts were recorded for this clone. The chain has TRBV5-6 and TRBJ2-1; tentatively, D is TRBD2 (5 bases). CDR1 and CDR2 from the germline V gene are SGHDT and YYEEEE. CDR3 length equals 18 residues. The V gene lost 2 bases and the J gene lost 5 bases, with 23 bases spanning the gap. CDR3 DNA: TGTGCCAGCAGCTTAACTAGAGGGTGGAAATCCGTCAACAATGAGCAGTTCTTC. This encodes CASSLTRGWKSVNNEQFF. The variable domain in full, completed from reference TRBV5-6 and TRBJ2-1, reads DAGVTQSPTHLIKTRGQQVTLRCSPKSGHDTVSWYQQALGQGPQFIFQYYEEEERQRGNFPDRFSGHQFPNYSSELNVNALLLGDSALYLCASSLTRGWKSVNNEQFFGPGTRLTVL.

The rearrangement links TRBV7-3 to TRBJ1-1, with TRBD1 as a possible D gene (5 bases). Germline CDR1 and CDR2: SGHTA and FQGTGA. V lost 0 bases and J lost 4, with 9 bases in between. The CDR3 has 14 amino acids. CDR3 coding DNA: TGTGCCAGCAGCTTAACGGGGCTAGGCACTGAAGCTTTCTTT. It translates to CASSLTGLGTEAFF.

V gene TRBV6-4 combines with J gene TRBJ2-3, with 11 bases fitting TRBD2. The ends lost 3 bases at V and 3 bases at J; junction bases unmatched: 5. The germline CDR1 and CDR2 sequences are MRHNA and SNTAGT. This CDR3 has 16 residues. CDR3 sequence (DNA): TGTGCCAGCAGTGAAGTAGCGGGGGGGCCGACAGATACGCAGTATTTT. The encoded protein is CASSEVAGGPTDTQYF.

The J gene is TRBJ2-1, the V gene TRBV5-4; D is unresolved. Trimming pared 4 bases from V and 6 bases from J, leaving 14 bases between. The CDR3 spans 14 residues. CDR1 SGHNT and CDR2 YYREEE come from the germline V gene (reference sequence). CDR3 nucleotides: TGTGCCAGCAGCCTTGATGAGGCAGCCAATGAGCAGTTCTTC. Protein product: CASSLDEAANEQFF.

The CDR3 coding sequence is TGTGCTTCAGCAGGGAGCACAGATACGCAGTATTTT. Residues: CASAGSTDTQYF. This chain links TRBV7-2 with TRBJ2-3; D possibly corresponds to TRBD1 (5 bases). CDR1 SGHTA and CDR2 FQGNSA come from the germline V gene. The CDR3 extends over 12 amino acids.

The chain couples TRBV27 to TRBJ1-4; D perhaps matches TRBD1 (6 bases). The CDR3 spans 13 residues. V was trimmed by 6 bases and J by 7 bases, leaving 12 bases between them. Per germline, CDR1 MNHEY and CDR2 SMNVEV (reference sequence). The CDR3 nucleotides are TGTGCCAGCAGGACAGGATTTGGTGAAAAACTGTTTTTT. It codes for CASRTGFGEKLFF.

V usage is TRBV6-6 and J usage is TRBJ2-2, with TRBD1 identical over 12 bases. This CDR3 is 14 amino acids long. V dropped 6 bases and J dropped 8; count of bases not matched to a gene: 4. From germline, CDR1 is MNHNY and CDR2 SVGAGI (reference sequence). The CDR3 protein is CASSPGQGAGELFF. CDR3 in DNA: TGTGCCAGCAGCCCGGGACAGGGGGCAGGGGAGCTGTTTTTT.

CDR3 in DNA: TGTGCCAGCAGTTTCCAGCGGGGGAGCACAGATACGCAGTATTTT. Its protein product is CASSFQRGSTDTQYF. V gene TRBV27 combines with J gene TRBJ2-3; 8 bases are shared with TRBD2. This CDR3 spans 15 amino acids. The germline V gene has CDR1 MNHEY and CDR2 SMNVEV (reference sequence). The trim removed 3 bases at V and 0 bases at J, leaving 2 bases unmatched.

The V gene is TRBV6-4, the J gene TRBJ2-2; D may be TRBD1 (6 bases). The CDR3 has 15 amino acids. Trimming took off 4 bases at V and 5 bases at J, with 14 bases between the two ends. CDR1 is MRHNA and CDR2 is SNTAGT in the germline V gene. The CDR3 sequence: CASSVDRMKTGELFF. The DNA for the CDR3 is TGTGCCAGCAGTGTAGACAGGATGAAAACCGGGGAGCTGTTTTTT.

This clone occurred once. The DNA of the CDR3 is TGCGCCAGCAGGACCCGGGACAGGGCGTACAATGAGCAGTTCTTC. Translated, it gives CASRTRDRAYNEQFF. This chain uses TRBV5-1 with TRBJ2-1; TRBD1 matches at 9 bases. V dropped 5 bases and J dropped 4; count of bases not matched to a gene: 7. The length of the CDR3 is 15 residues. Germline V gene data show CDR1 as SGHRS and CDR2 as YFSETQ.

The gene calls are TRBV9 and TRBJ2-7, with TRBD1 matching 8 bases. Germline CDR1 reads SGDLS; CDR2 reads YYNGEE. The CDR3 is made up of 14 amino acids. V lost 7 bases, J lost 2 bases, and 8 bases stayed unmatched. The CDR3 DNA follows: TGTGCCAGCGCAAAAGGACAGGGAGCCTACGAGCAGTACTTC. Protein product: CASAKGQGAYEQYF.

CDR3 DNA sequence: TGTGCCAGCAGCCAAGAACCGGGGGAGGGGCTTGGCTACACCTTC. This translates into CASSQEPGEGLGYTF. V is TRBV4-2 and J is TRBJ1-2; TRBD1 might be the D (5 bases). CDR1 is LGHNA and CDR2 is YNFKEQ in the germline V gene. The CDR3 totals 15 residues. Trimming removed 0 bases at V and 7 bases at J, with 15 bases between.

The chain combines TRBV5-1 with TRBJ1-2; no clear D gene. Germline V gives CDR1 SGHRS, CDR2 YFSETQ. V lost 0 bases and J lost 7, with 13 bases in between. The CDR3 is 14 residues long. DNA of the CDR3: TGCGCCAGCAGCTTGGAGCTGGTTACGGGTGGCTACACCTTC. As protein: CASSLELVTGGYTF.

The genes are TRBV6-4 and TRBJ2-2; D remains ambiguous. This CDR3 has 14 residues. V lost 4 bases to trimming and J lost 4 bases, with 10 bases between them. Germline CDR1 reads MRHNA; CDR2 reads SNTAGT. Written as DNA, the CDR3 is TGTGCCAGCAGTGTGTCAGGCTTCACCGGGGAGCTGTTTTTT. This sequence encodes CASSVSGFTGELFF.

The chain carries TRBV11-2 and TRBJ1-2; the D is unclear. Germline assignment: CDR1 SGHAT and CDR2 FQNNGV. This CDR3 contains 14 residues. Trimming removed 7 bases from V and 3 bases from J, with 15 bases in between. As DNA, the CDR3 is TGTGCCAGCACCCCCCGGGGAGCGGACTATGGCTACACCTTC. This codes for CASTPRGADYGYTF.

The chain combines TRBV11-2 with TRBJ1-6; D not certain. The CDR3 extends over 13 amino acids. CDR1 and CDR2 (germline): SGHAT, FQNNGV. The ends were cut back, 3 bases at V and 8 bases at J, with 8 bases in the middle. The CDR3 DNA reads as TGTGCCAGCAGCTTTGGGCTCGATTCACCCCTCCACTTT. Translated, it gives CASSFGLDSPLHF. Full variable domain (missing parts from reference TRBV11-2 and TRBJ1-6): EAGVAQSPRYKIIEKRQSVAFWCNPISGHATLYWYQQILGQGPKLLIQFQNNGVVDDSQLPKDRFSAERLKGVDSTLKIQPAKLEDSAVYLCASSFGLDSPLHFGNGTRLTVT.

The chain has TRBV5-1 and TRBJ2-3, with a tentative D call TRBD2 (7 bases). V was shortened by 0 bases and J by 5 bases, with 13 bases between the two germline ends. This CDR3 is 15 amino acids long. Looked up from germline, CDR1 is SGHRS and CDR2 is YFSETQ. The CDR3 here is CASSLGGGEGDTQYF. Written as DNA, the CDR3 is TGCGCCAGCAGCTTGGGCGGGGGCGAGGGAGATACGCAGTATTTT.

The chain carries TRBV5-8 and TRBJ1-1; D remains ambiguous. This CDR3 region has 12 residues. From germline, CDR1 is SGHTS and CDR2 YDEGEE. Trimming removed 1 base at V and 5 bases at J, with 6 bases between. The CDR3 is CASSLKETEAFF. The CDR3 region has the DNA TGTGCCAGCAGCTTGAAGGAGACTGAAGCTTTCTTT.

The rearrangement joins TRBV5-4 to TRBJ1-6; 9 bases align to TRBD1. The CDR3 is made up of 14 amino acids. The junction had 6 bases not matched to a gene; V was cut back by 4 bases and J by 10 bases. Germline V lookup: CDR1 SGHNT, CDR2 YYREEE (reference sequence). CDR3 nucleotide sequence: TGTGCCAGCAGCCCCGGACAGGGGTTGTCACCCCTCCACTTT. Translating it yields CASSPGQGLSPLHF. Variable domain in full (rest from reference TRBV5-4 and TRBJ1-6): ETGVTQSPTHLIKTRGQQVTLRCSSQSGHNTVSWYQQALGQGPQFIFQYYREEENGRGNFPPRFSGLQFPNYSSELNVNALELDDSALYLCASSPGQGLSPLHFGNGTRLTVT.

The rearrangement uses TRBV13 and TRBJ2-7; 7 positions agree with TRBD1. From germline, CDR1 is PRHDT and CDR2 FYEKMQ (reference sequence). The CDR3 length is 14 residues. V lost 0 bases to trimming and J lost 4 bases; unmatched junction nucleotides: 3. CDR3 sequence: CASSLGDRFYEQYF. The CDR3, as DNA: TGTGCCAGCAGCTTAGGGGACAGGTTTTACGAGCAGTACTTC.

The chain employs TRBV15 and TRBJ1-2; D call uncertain. The V end lost 3 bases, the J end lost 2 bases, and 10 bases lay between the germline ends. The germline CDR1 and CDR2 sequences are LNHNV and YYDKDF (reference sequence). The CDR3 length is 14 residues. DNA for the CDR3: TGTGCCACCAGCAGCCCCGACAAGAACTATGGCTACACCTTC. This gives the protein CATSSPDKNYGYTF.

The rearrangement links TRBV19 to TRBJ2-2, with D possibly TRBD2 on 5 matching bases. The germline V and J ends were trimmed by 5 bases and 6 bases, with 16 bases remaining between them. CDR1 and CDR2 (germline): LNHDA, SQIVND (reference sequence). The CDR3 is made up of 15 amino acids. CDR3 region: CASSPPPGGSGELFF. The DNA of the CDR3 is TGTGCCAGTAGTCCCCCCCCCGGAGGATCCGGGGAGCTGTTTTTT.

This chain uses TRBV12-3 or TRBV12-4 with TRBJ1-2; possible D gene TRBD1, 6 bases. The germline V and J ends were trimmed by 6 bases and 4 bases, with 12 bases remaining between them. CDR3 size: 13 residues. The DNA of the CDR3 is TGTGCCAGCAGATCAGGACAGATCTATGGCTACACCTTC. It translates to CASRSGQIYGYTF.